Each of the 22 T cell receptor beta chains below was sequenced from the same sample in a study of T cells after yellow fever vaccination. Each CDR3 protein gets one entry after TCRdb re-called the 5' RACE reads with MiXCR. The sample lists 620,000 or so distinct CDR3 sequences, approximately 13% seen once, with 15% in the top ten. Specimen: PBMCs, collected on the day of the yellow fever booster vaccination. These receptors were obtained from a man aged 30-40 years who received the YFV17D yellow fever vaccine.

V gene TRBV6-1 combines with J gene TRBJ2-7; 8 nucleotides line up with TRBD2. CDR1 and CDR2 from the germline V gene are MNHNS and SASEGT. J was trimmed by 2 bases and V by 8 bases; bases with no gene match: 8. CDR3 length: 14 residues. DNA for the CDR3: TGTGCCAGCCAGAGAGGCGGGAGGACCTACGAGCAGTACTTC. Translated: CASQRGGRTYEQYF.

A few counts support this clonotype. This chain joins TRBV7-2 and TRBJ2-7; possible D gene TRBD2, 5 bases. This CDR3 contains 16 residues. The ends were cut back, 0 bases at V and 2 bases at J, with 14 bases in the middle. Germline V gene data show CDR1 as SGHTA and CDR2 as FQGNSA. CDR3 in DNA: TGTGCCAGCAGCTTAGCGGTACAGCGGAGGACCTACGAGCAGTACTTC. Its translation: CASSLAVQRRTYEQYF.

CDR3 DNA: TGCGCCAGCAGGCAAGGGCGCGTTGAGGGCCATCAGCCCCAGCATTTT. This translates into CASRQGRVEGHQPQHF. The V and J genes are TRBV10-2 and TRBJ1-5; D call uncertain. The germline CDR1 and CDR2 sequences are WSHSY and SAAADI. There are 16 residues in the CDR3. V shed 6 bases and J shed 5 bases, with 20 bases lying between them.

This chain uses TRBV20-1 with TRBJ2-2, with 10 bases that match TRBD2. Losses at the gene ends were 6 bases for V and 7 bases for J; bases not matched to a gene: 11. The CDR3 spans 15 residues. Germline CDR1 and CDR2: DFQATT and SNEGSKA (reference sequence). CDR3 sequence (DNA): TGCAGTGCCCGCCCGGGGACTAGCGTTAACGGGGAGCTGTTTTTT. Translation gives CSARPGTSVNGELFF.

This chain joins TRBV28 and TRBJ1-5; possibly TRBD1 for D (5 bases). Germline V lookup: CDR1 MDHEN, CDR2 SYDVKM. Trimming left V 6 bases short and J 6 bases short, with 15 bases between. The CDR3 extends over 14 amino acids. The CDR3 here is CASSRPTGGQPQHF. The DNA of the CDR3 is TGTGCCAGCAGCCGCCCCACGGGGGGTCAGCCCCAGCATTTT.

This clonotype occurred a few times. J is TRBJ2-2 and V is TRBV20-1; 7 bases line up with TRBD1. This CDR3 contains 15 residues. The V gene's germline CDR1 is DFQATT and CDR2 SNEGSKA (reference sequence). Unmatched junction bases numbered 6, after V lost 0 bases and J lost 5 bases. The CDR3, as DNA: TGCAGTGCTAGAGATGGGACAGACCTGACCGGGGAGCTGTTTTTT. This translates into CSARDGTDLTGELFF.

This clonotype was seen at least ten times. V gene TRBV5-1 combines with J gene TRBJ2-1, with D possibly TRBD1 on 5 matching bases. The CDR3 length is 12 residues. Germline loops: CDR1 SGHRS, CDR2 YFSETQ. V was pared by 2 bases and J by 15 bases, with 15 bases between. For the CDR3, the DNA is TGCGCCAGCAGCTTCAGCCAGGGAATTCTGTTCTTC. Encoded protein: CASSFSQGILFF.

This clonotype has ten or more counts. The chain is built from TRBV4-1 and TRBJ2-7; possible D gene TRBD1, 5 bases. The germline V gene encodes CDR1 MGHRA and CDR2 YSYEKL. The CDR3 is 14 residues long. V was clipped by 0 bases and J by 7 bases, with 13 bases between them. The DNA for the CDR3 is TGCGCCAGCAGCCAAGATAGGGGTGCCTTGGAGCAGTACTTC. Translated, it gives CASSQDRGALEQYF.

Written as DNA, the CDR3 is TGTGCCATCAGCTCTGGGCCGGGGGCAACTAATGAAAAACTGTTTTTT. Translation: CAISSGPGATNEKLFF. The rearrangement joins TRBV10-3 to TRBJ1-4; possibly TRBD1 for D (5 bases). Trimming shortened V by 6 bases and J by 0 bases, and 14 bases separated the two germline ends. The germline V gene has CDR1 ENHRY and CDR2 SYGVKD. The CDR3 covers 16 residues.

This clonotype was counted a few times. The rearrangement links TRBV25-1 to TRBJ2-7; 9 bases map to TRBD2. Germline CDR1 is MGHDK and CDR2 is SYGVNS. The CDR3 covers 14 residues. The junction had 6 bases not matched to a gene; V was cut back by 8 bases and J by 1 base. Here the CDR3 DNA reads TGTGCCAGCGGACTGAGCGGGGGGTCCTACGAGCAGTACTTC. Its translation is CASGLSGGSYEQYF.

V and J are TRBV11-2 and TRBJ2-2, with 8 bases lining up with TRBD2. V was clipped by 3 bases and J by 8 bases; unmatched bases: 20. CDR1 and CDR2 from the germline V gene are SGHAT and FQNNGV. The CDR3 is 19 residues long. As DNA, the CDR3 is TGTGCCAGCAGCTTTTCGGATATGAGGGCGGGAGGATCTCCAGGGGAGCTGTTTTTT. It codes for CASSFSDMRAGGSPGELFF.

This clonotype was seen only a few times. The V gene is TRBV5-1, the J gene TRBJ2-1; 15 bases are a match to TRBD2. V trimming: 0 bases; J trimming: 8 bases; junction bases outside the gene matches: 3. The CDR3 is 16 residues long. From germline, CDR1 is SGHRS and CDR2 YFSETQ. For the CDR3, the DNA is TGCGCCAGCAGCTTGGAGGGACTAGCGGGAGGCTATGAGCAGTTCTTC. Its protein product is CASSLEGLAGGYEQFF.

In DNA, the CDR3 is TGTGCCAGCAGCTCCCGAAACCTGGTGGGTGAGCAGTTCTTC. It specifies CASSSRNLVGEQFF. The chain carries TRBV7-3 and TRBJ2-1; the D is unclear. The V end lost 4 bases, the J end lost 9 bases, and 16 bases lay between the germline ends. CDR1 is SGHTA, CDR2 FQGTGA, per germline. This CDR3 comprises 14 residues. Full variable domain (missing parts from reference TRBV7-3 and TRBJ2-1): GAGVSQTPSNKVTEKGKYVELRCDPISGHTALYWYRQSLGQGPEFLIYFQGTGAADDSGLPNDRFFAVRPEGSVSTLKIQRTERGDSAVYLCASSSRNLVGEQFFGPGTRLTVL.

This clonotype was observed a handful of times. The chain recombines TRBV11-2 with TRBJ2-1; TRBD2 might be the D (5 bases). This CDR3 has 15 amino acids. Trimming left V 5 bases short and J 0 bases short, with 11 bases between. Germline assignment: CDR1 SGHAT and CDR2 FQNNGV. CDR3 sequence: CASSQKEVSYNEQFF. The CDR3 nucleotides read TGTGCCAGCAGCCAGAAGGAGGTCTCCTACAATGAGCAGTTCTTC.

This clonotype occurred many times. J is TRBJ1-1 and V is TRBV18; D call uncertain. The V end was cut by 4 bases, the J end by 1 base, with 7 bases between. Germline assignment: CDR1 KGHSH and CDR2 LQKENI. The CDR3 consists of 13 residues. The DNA of the CDR3 is TGTGCCAGCTCACTCGTTGAGAACACTGAAGCTTTCTTT. Its translation: CASSLVENTEAFF.

This clonotype was counted between two and nine times. The chain employs TRBV20-1 and TRBJ2-3; 9 bases agree with TRBD1. The trim removed 3 bases at V and 6 bases at J, leaving 16 bases unmatched. The CDR3 spans 17 residues. Germline V gene sequence: CDR1 DFQATT, CDR2 SNEGSKA (reference sequence). CDR3 nucleotides: TGCAGTGCTAGGGGCATCCCGGGACAGGGATTTTTCGATACGCAGTATTTT. As protein: CSARGIPGQGFFDTQYF.

V gene TRBV2 combines with J gene TRBJ1-5; D might be TRBD1 (5 bases). The CDR3 runs to 14 residues. Germline loops: CDR1 SNHLY, CDR2 FYNNEI. V lost 10 bases to trimming and J lost 0 bases, with 13 bases between them. CDR3 nucleotides: TGTGCCACAAAACAGGAGGGTAGCAATCAGCCCCAGCATTTT. Translated: CATKQEGSNQPQHF.

This rearrangement joins TRBV25-1 to TRBJ2-3, with no clear D. CDR3 size: 12 residues. From germline, CDR1 is MGHDK and CDR2 SYGVNS. V lost 2 bases to trimming and J lost 4 bases, with 4 bases between them. CDR3 in amino acids: CASSELADTQYF. The CDR3 coding sequence is TGTGCCAGCAGTGAACTGGCAGATACGCAGTATTTT. Full variable domain (outside the CDR3, taken from reference TRBV25-1 and TRBJ2-3): EADIYQTPRYLVIGTGKKITLECSQTMGHDKMYWYQQDPGMELHLIHYSYGVNSTEKGDLSSESTVSRIRTEHFPLTLESARPSHTSQYLCASSELADTQYFGPGTRLTVL.

This clonotype has more than one count but fewer than ten. The chain carries TRBV7-2 and TRBJ2-1, with 11 bases identical to TRBD2. The germline CDR1 and CDR2 sequences are SGHTA and FQGNSA. The CDR3 sequence is 16 residues long. Trimming took 1 base from V and 8 from J; bases not matched to a gene: 7. The chain's CDR3 is CASSLGIAGGRDEQFF. CDR3 sequence (DNA): TGTGCCAGCAGCTTAGGAATAGCGGGAGGGCGAGATGAGCAGTTCTTC.

The chain combines TRBV11-2 with TRBJ2-3, with 10 bases fitting TRBD2. V was clipped by 3 bases and J by 3 bases; unmatched bases: 9. This CDR3 comprises 17 residues. Germline CDR1 is SGHAT and CDR2 is FQNNGV. The CDR3 spells CASSLSFASGRTDTQYF. DNA of the CDR3: TGTGCCAGCAGCTTGTCCTTCGCTAGCGGGAGAACAGATACGCAGTATTTT.

CDR3 sequence: CASSLGRGLRSQETQYF. The CDR3 coding sequence is TGCGCCAGCAGCTTGGGAAGAGGACTAAGGAGCCAAGAGACCCAGTACTTC. The rearrangement uses TRBV5-1 and TRBJ2-5, with TRBD2 as a possible D gene (6 bases). Germline V CDR1 and CDR2: SGHRS, YFSETQ. The V end was cut by 0 bases, the J end by 1 base, with 16 bases between. CDR3 length equals 17 residues.

J is TRBJ1-6 and V is TRBV28, with D maybe TRBD1 (5 bases). Per germline, CDR1 MDHEN and CDR2 SYDVKM. There are 12 residues in the CDR3. Trimming left V 7 bases short and J 8 bases short, with 9 bases between. As DNA, the CDR3 is TGTGCCAGCACAGGGATCGATTCACCCCTCCACTTT. Amino acids: CASTGIDSPLHF.